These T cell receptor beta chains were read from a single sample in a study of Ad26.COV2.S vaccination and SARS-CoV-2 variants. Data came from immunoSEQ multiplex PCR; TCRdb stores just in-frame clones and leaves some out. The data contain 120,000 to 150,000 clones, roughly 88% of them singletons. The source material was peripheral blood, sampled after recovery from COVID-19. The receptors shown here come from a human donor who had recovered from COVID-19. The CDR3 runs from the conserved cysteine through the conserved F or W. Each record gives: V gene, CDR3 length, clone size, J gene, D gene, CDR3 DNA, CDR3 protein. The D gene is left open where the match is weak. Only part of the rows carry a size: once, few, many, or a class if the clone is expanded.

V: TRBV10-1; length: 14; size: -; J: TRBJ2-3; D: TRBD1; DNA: TGCGCCAGCAGTGGGGGACAGGTTATGGATACGCAGTATTTT; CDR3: CASSGGQVMDTQYF
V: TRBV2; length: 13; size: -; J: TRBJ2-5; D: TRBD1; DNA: TGTGCCAGCAATACAGGGGTGAAAGAGACCCAGTACTTC; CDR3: CASNTGVKETQYF
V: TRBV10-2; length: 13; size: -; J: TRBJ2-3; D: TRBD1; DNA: TGCGCCAGCAGTGCGCAGGGGGCAGATACGCAGTATTTT; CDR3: CASSAQGADTQYF
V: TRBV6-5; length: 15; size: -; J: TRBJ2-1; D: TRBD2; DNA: TGTGCCAGCATAAATAGCGGGGGGGCCTACAATGAGCAGTTCTTC; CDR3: CASINSGGAYNEQFF
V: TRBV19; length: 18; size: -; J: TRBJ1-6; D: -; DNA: TGTGCCAGTAGTATGCCCGGAGATCCCTGGCTTTATAATTCACCCCTCCACTTT; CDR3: CASSMPGDPWLYNSPLHF
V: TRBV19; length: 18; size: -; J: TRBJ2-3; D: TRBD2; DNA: TGTGCCAGTAGTATAAGAGCGGGGGACCATCTTAGCACAGATACGCAGTATTTT; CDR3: CASSIRAGDHLSTDTQYF
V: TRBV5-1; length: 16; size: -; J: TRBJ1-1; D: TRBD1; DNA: TGCGCCAGCACCCCCGGACAGGGGGCGATGAACACTGAAGCTTTCTTT; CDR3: CASTPGQGAMNTEAFF
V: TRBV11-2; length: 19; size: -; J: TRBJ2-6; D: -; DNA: TGTGCCAGCAGCCGAATGTCGGGTGGCCGGGGTTCTGGGGCCAACGTCCTGACTTTC; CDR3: CASSRMSGGRGSGANVLTF
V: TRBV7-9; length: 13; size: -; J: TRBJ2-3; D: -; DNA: TGTGCCAGCAGCTCGCGGTACACAGATACGCAGTATTTT; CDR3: CASSSRYTDTQYF
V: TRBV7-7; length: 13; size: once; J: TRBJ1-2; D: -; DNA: TGTGCTAGCACCAATGTGGCGGAATATGGCTACACCTTC; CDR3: CASTNVAEYGYTF
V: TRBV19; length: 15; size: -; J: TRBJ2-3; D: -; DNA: TGTGCCAGTAGCTATAAGACCTTTAGCACAGATACGCAGTATTTT; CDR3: CASSYKTFSTDTQYF
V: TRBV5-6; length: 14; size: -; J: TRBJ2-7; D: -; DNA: TGTGCCAGCAGCTTGGGACACTATCAGAACGAGCAGTACTTC; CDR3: CASSLGHYQNEQYF
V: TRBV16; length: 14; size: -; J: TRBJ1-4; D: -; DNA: TGTGCCAGCAGCCAATCGACCCTTGGTGAAAAACTGTTTTTT; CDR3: CASSQSTLGEKLFF
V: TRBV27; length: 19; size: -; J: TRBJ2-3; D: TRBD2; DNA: TGTGCCAGCAGTTTATCTCCATTAACGCTAGCGGGGTCCAGAGATACGCAGTATTTT; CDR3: CASSLSPLTLAGSRDTQYF
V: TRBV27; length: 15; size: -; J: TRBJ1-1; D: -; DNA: TGTGCCAGCCACCCGACTTGGGCGGCTATCACTGAAGCTTTCTTT; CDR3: CASHPTWAAITEAFF
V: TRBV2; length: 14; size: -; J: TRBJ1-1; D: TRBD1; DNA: TGTGCCAGCGTAGTAGACAGGGAGAGCACTGAAGCTTTCTTT; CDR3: CASVVDRESTEAFF
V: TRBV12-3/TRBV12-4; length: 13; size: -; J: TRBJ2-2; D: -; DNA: TGTGCCAGCAAAACTGGAGGGGGCGGGGAGCTGTTTTTT; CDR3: CASKTGGGGELFF
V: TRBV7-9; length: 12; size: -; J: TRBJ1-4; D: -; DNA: TGTGCCAGCAGTGTAGTCGGTGAAAAACTGTTTTTT; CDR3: CASSVVGEKLFF
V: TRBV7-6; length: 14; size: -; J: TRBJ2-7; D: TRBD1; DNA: TGTGCCAGCAGCTTAGCAGGGGGCGCAGGGGAGCAGTACTTC; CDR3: CASSLAGGAGEQYF
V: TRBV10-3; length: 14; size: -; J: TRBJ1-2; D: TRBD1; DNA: TGTGCCATCAGTGGGACAGGGACCAACTATGGCTACACCTTC; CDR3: CAISGTGTNYGYTF
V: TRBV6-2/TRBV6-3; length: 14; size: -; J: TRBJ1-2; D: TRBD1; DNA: TGTGCCAGCCGCCTCGGACAGGGAGGCTATGGCTACACCTTC; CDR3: CASRLGQGGYGYTF
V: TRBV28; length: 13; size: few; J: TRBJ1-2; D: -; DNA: TGTGCCAGCAGTTTTGGCCAAGAGGATGGCTACACCTTC; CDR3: CASSFGQEDGYTF
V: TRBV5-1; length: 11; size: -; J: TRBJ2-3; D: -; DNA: TGCGCCAGCCATGAGGGAGATACGCAGTATTTT; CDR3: CASHEGDTQYF
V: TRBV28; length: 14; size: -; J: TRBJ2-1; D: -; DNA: TGTGCCAGCAACCCACAGGGACTTTACAATGAGCAGTTCTTC; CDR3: CASNPQGLYNEQFF
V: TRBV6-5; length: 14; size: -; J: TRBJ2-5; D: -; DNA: TGTGCCAGCAGGAATAGAGGACTGGTGGGGACCCAGTACTTC; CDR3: CASRNRGLVGTQYF
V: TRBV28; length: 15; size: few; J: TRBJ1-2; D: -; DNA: TGTGCCAGCAGTCCCTCTCGGGCAGGAAATTTAGGCTACACCTTC; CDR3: CASSPSRAGNLGYTF
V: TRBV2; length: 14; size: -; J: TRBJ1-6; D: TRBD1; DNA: TGTGCCAGCAGGGCCCGGGACAGTAATTCACCCCTCCACTTT; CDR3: CASRARDSNSPLHF
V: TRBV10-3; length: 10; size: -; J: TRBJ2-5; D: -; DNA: TGTGCGTCGGGTGGAGAGACCCAGTACTTC; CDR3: CASGGETQYF
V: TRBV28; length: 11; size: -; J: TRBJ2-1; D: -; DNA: TGTGCCAGCAGCTTAGGACGCGAGCAGTTCTTC; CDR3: CASSLGREQFF
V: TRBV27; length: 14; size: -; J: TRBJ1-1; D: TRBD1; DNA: TGTGCCAGCCGGACAGGGGGGAGTTTAGCTGAAGCTTTCTTT; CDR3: CASRTGGSLAEAFF
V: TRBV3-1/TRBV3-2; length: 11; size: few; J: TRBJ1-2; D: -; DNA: TGTGCCAGCAGCCAGACTGATGGCTACACCTTC; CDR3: CASSQTDGYTF
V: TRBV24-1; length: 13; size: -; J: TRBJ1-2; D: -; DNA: TGTGCCATCCGGGACGGCACTCACTATGGCTACACCTTC; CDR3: CAIRDGTHYGYTF
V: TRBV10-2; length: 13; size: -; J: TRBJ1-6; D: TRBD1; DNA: TGCGCCAGCAGGGGGACAGCCAGTTCACCCCTCCACTTT; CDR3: CASRGTASSPLHF
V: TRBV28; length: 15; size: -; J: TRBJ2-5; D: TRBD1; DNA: TGTGCCAGCAGTCAGGACAGGGTCGCGCAAGAGACCCAGTACTTC; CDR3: CASSQDRVAQETQYF
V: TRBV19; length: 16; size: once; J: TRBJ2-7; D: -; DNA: TGTGCCAGTAGTATAGGTCCCGGGAAAAAGGCCTACGAGCAGTACTTC; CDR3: CASSIGPGKKAYEQYF
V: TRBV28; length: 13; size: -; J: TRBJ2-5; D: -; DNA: TGTGCCACCTCGTGGTGGGGAGAAGAGACCCAGTACTTC; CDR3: CATSWWGEETQYF
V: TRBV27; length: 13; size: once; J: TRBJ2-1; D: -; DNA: TGTGCCAGCGGTCCCTGGGGGTACAATGAGCAGTTCTTC; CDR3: CASGPWGYNEQFF
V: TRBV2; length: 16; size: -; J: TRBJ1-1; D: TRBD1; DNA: TGTGCCAGCAGTGACGACAGGGGGGTGAGCGGGGCTGAAGCTTTCTTT; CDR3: CASSDDRGVSGAEAFF
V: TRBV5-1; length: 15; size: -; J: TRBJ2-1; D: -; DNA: TGCGCCAGCAGCTTGCCCTCCGGAACACCGAATGAGCAGTTCTTC; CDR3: CASSLPSGTPNEQFF
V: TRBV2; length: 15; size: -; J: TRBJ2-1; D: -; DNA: TGTGCCAGTCAAGCCGGGACAACCTCCTACAATGAGCAGTTCTTC; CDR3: CASQAGTTSYNEQFF
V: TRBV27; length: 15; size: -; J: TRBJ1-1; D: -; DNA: TGTGCCAGCAGTTTAATCCGGGAAAGGGGCACTGAAGCTTTCTTT; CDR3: CASSLIRERGTEAFF
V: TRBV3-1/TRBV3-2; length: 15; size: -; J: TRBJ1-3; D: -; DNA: TGTGCCAGCAGCCAAGTGAGAAGCTCTGGAAACACCATATATTTT; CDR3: CASSQVRSSGNTIYF
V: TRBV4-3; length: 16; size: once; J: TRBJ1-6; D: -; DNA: TGCGCCAGCAGCCAAGATTGGGTGTTCAGAGATTCACCCCTCCACTTT; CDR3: CASSQDWVFRDSPLHF
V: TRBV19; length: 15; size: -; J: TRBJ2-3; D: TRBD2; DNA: TGTGCCAGTAGCATGGGACTAACGGTGACAGATACGCAGTATTTT; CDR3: CASSMGLTVTDTQYF
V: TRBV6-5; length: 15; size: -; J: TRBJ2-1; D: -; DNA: TGTGCCAGCAGAGCACCCCGAGGGCCCGGGGCAGCGCTGTTCTTC; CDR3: CASRAPRGPGAALFF
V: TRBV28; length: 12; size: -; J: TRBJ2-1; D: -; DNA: TGTGCCAGCAGTTTATTGAGGAATGAGCAGTTCTTC; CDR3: CASSLLRNEQFF